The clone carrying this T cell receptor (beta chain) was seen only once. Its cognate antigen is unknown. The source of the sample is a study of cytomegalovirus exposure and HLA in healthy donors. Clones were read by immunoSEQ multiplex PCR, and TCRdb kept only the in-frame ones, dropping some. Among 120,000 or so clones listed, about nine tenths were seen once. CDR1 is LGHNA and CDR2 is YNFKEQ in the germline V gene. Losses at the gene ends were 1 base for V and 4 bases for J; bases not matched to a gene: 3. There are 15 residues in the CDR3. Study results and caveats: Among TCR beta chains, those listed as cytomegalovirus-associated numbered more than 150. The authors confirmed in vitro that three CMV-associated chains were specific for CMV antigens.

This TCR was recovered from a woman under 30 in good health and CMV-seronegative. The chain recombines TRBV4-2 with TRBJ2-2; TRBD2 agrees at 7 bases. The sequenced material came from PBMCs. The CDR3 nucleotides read TGTGCCAGCAGCCAAGGACTAGCATCCACCGGGGAGCTGTTTTTT. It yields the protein CASSQGLASTGELFF.